Following are 28 T cell receptor beta chains from one sample sequenced in a study of blood T cell repertoires in COVID-19. Only in-frame clones appear in the TCRdb table, and some are missing; sequencing was by immunoSEQ multiplex PCR. The table records 290,000 or so clones, 65% to 90% of them present only once. The sequencing input was peripheral blood. The receptors originated from a man between 50 and 59 years old with active or convalescent COVID-19.

V usage is TRBV5-4 and J usage is TRBJ2-5; D might be TRBD1 (5 bases). Germline loops: CDR1 SGHNT, CDR2 YYREEE (reference sequence). The CDR3 consists of 15 residues. The germline V and J ends were trimmed by 2 bases and 2 bases, with 13 bases remaining between them. The CDR3 region is CASSFPSGMQETQYF. DNA for the CDR3: TGTGCCAGCAGCTTCCCGTCAGGGATGCAAGAGACCCAGTACTTC.

The chain employs TRBV5-8 and TRBJ1-2; D is uncertain. Trimming removed 1 base from V and 2 bases from J, with 12 bases in between. The CDR3 is made up of 15 amino acids. Germline CDR1 and CDR2: SGHTS and YDEGEE. The CDR3 DNA reads TGTGCCAGCAGCTTGTCTCTGGGCCTAAACTATGGCTACACCTTC. Its protein product is CASSLSLGLNYGYTF.

The chain has TRBV6-5 and TRBJ2-7; TRBD1 might be the D (5 bases). The germline CDR1 and CDR2 sequences are MNHEY and SVGAGI. The length of the CDR3 is 14 residues. V was clipped by 5 bases and J by 3 bases, with 14 bases between them. The CDR3 DNA follows: TGTGCCAGCAGTACAGGATGGGCCCTCTACGAGCAGTACTTC. Its protein product is CASSTGWALYEQYF.

V usage is TRBV6-6 and J usage is TRBJ1-2, with 10 bases matching TRBD1. The CDR3 is made up of 13 amino acids. V was pared by 8 bases and J by 5 bases, with 5 bases of the junction left unmatched. Germline CDR1 is MNHNY and CDR2 is SVGAGI (reference sequence). CDR3 amino acids: CASWGQGLYGYTF. CDR3 sequence (DNA): TGTGCCAGCTGGGGACAGGGGTTGTATGGCTACACCTTC.

The gene calls are TRBV12-5 and TRBJ2-1; no reliable D call. Trimming stripped 4 bases from V and 10 bases from J, with 2 bases between. The CDR3 is 9 residues long. Germline V gene lookup returns CDR1 LGHNT and CDR2 FRNRAP. This chain's CDR3 is CASGSEQFF. As DNA, the CDR3 is TGTGCTAGTGGTTCGGAGCAGTTCTTC.

The rearrangement uses TRBV3-1 (or the pseudogene TRBV3-2) and TRBJ2-5, with 9 bases that match TRBD2. V lost 3 bases to trimming and J lost 4 bases; unmatched junction nucleotides: 3. The CDR3 has 14 residues. The germline CDR1 and CDR2 sequences are LGHDT and YNNKEL (reference sequence). Written as DNA, the CDR3 is TGTGCCAGCAGCCATACAGCGGGGGGAGAGACCCAGTACTTC. Translating gives CASSHTAGGETQYF.

The genes are TRBV12-5 and TRBJ2-3, with 15 bases lining up with TRBD2. The germline CDR1 and CDR2 sequences are LGHNT and FRNRAP. The CDR3 extends over 18 amino acids. The J segment lost 0 bases and the V segment lost 4 bases, leaving 5 bases of the junction unmatched. This CDR3 is CASGSGTSGRSSTDTQYF. Here the CDR3 DNA reads TGTGCTAGTGGTTCTGGGACTAGCGGGAGGTCGAGCACAGATACGCAGTATTTT. Drawing the rest from reference TRBV12-5 and TRBJ2-3, the complete variable domain is DARVTQTPRHKVTEMGQEVTMRCQPILGHNTVFWYRQTMMQGLELLAYFRNRAPLDDSGMPKDRFSAEMPDATLATLKIQPSEPRDSAVYFCASGSGTSGRSSTDTQYFGPGTRLTVL.

The gene calls are TRBV5-8 and TRBJ2-1; 11 bases agree with TRBD2. CDR1 is SGHTS, CDR2 YDEGEE, per germline. The CDR3 sequence is 16 residues long. V gave up 0 bases and J gave up 4 bases; unmatched junction bases: 3. CDR3 nucleotides: TGTGCCAGCAGCTTGGTTGGACTAGCGGGTTACAATGAGCAGTTCTTC. Protein: CASSLVGLAGYNEQFF.

This chain links TRBV7-9 with TRBJ1-2; D not certain. Germline loops: CDR1 SEHNR, CDR2 FQNEAQ (reference sequence). V gave up 4 bases and J gave up 7 bases, with 13 bases separating them. CDR3 length equals 13 residues. The CDR3: CASSSYRGLGYTF. In nucleotides, the CDR3 is TGTGCCAGCAGCTCGTACCGTGGGCTTGGCTACACCTTC.

The chain employs TRBV19 and TRBJ1-2; D remains ambiguous. Germline assignment: CDR1 LNHDA and CDR2 SQIVND (reference sequence). V was clipped by 4 bases and J by 5 bases, with 5 bases between them. The CDR3 extends over 11 amino acids. CDR3 sequence reads: CASSTMYGYTF. CDR3 DNA: TGTGCCAGTAGTACCATGTATGGCTACACCTTC. The entire variable domain, with the rest obtained from reference TRBV19 and TRBJ1-2, is as follows: DGGITQSPKYLFRKEGQNVTLSCEQNLNHDAMYWYRQDPGQGLRLIYYSQIVNDFQKGDIAEGYSVSREKKESFPLTVTSAQKNPTAFYLCASSTMYGYTFGSGTRLTVV.

This sequence joins TRBV29-1 and TRBJ2-3, with 8 positions matching TRBD2. From germline, CDR1 is SQVTM and CDR2 ANQGSEA. V lost 6 bases to trimming and J lost 2 bases; unmatched junction nucleotides: 7. This CDR3 has 14 residues. This CDR3 reads CSVRAGGNTDTQYF. CDR3 DNA sequence: TGCAGCGTCCGGGCGGGGGGAAACACAGATACGCAGTATTTT.

The CDR3 nucleotides are TGTGCCAGTAGTATGGGGCTTTTGACTTTGAACACTGAAGCTTTCTTT. This translates into CASSMGLLTLNTEAFF. The chain has TRBV19 and TRBJ1-1, with a weak D call TRBD1 (5 bases). The CDR3 extends over 16 amino acids. Germline CDR1 reads LNHDA; CDR2 reads SQIVND (reference sequence). V was trimmed by 3 bases and J by 0 bases, leaving 14 bases between them.

CDR3 coding DNA: TGTGCCAGCGGGCGGGACGGAAACACCATATATTTT. Residues: CASGRDGNTIYF. V gene TRBV9 combines with J gene TRBJ1-3; maybe TRBD1 (5 bases). V lost 7 bases, J lost 4 bases, and 9 bases lay in between. The CDR3 covers 12 residues. The germline V gene encodes CDR1 SGDLS and CDR2 YYNGEE.

CDR3 sequence: CASTRTGGADYGYTF. The CDR3 bases are TGTGCCAGCACCCGGACAGGGGGCGCGGACTATGGCTACACCTTC. The chain carries TRBV2 and TRBJ1-2; TRBD1 matches at 11 bases. This CDR3 comprises 15 residues. Per germline, CDR1 SNHLY and CDR2 FYNNEI. V shed 7 bases and J 3 bases; nucleotides not matched to a gene: 7. Variable domain in full (rest from reference TRBV2 and TRBJ1-2): EPEVTQTPSHQVTQMGQEVILRCVPISNHLYFYWYRQILGQKVEFLVSFYNNEISEKSEIFDDQFSVERPDGSNFTLKIRSTKLEDSAMYFCASTRTGGADYGYTFGSGTRLTVV.

The rearrangement joins TRBV7-3 to TRBJ2-5; 12 bases are a match to TRBD2. The CDR3 is 16 amino acids. V shed 5 bases, J shed 5 bases, and the junction held 9 bases outside the gene matches. Germline assignment: CDR1 SGHTA and CDR2 FQGTGA. The CDR3 nucleotides are TGTGCCAGCAGCCCCGGGCTAGCGGGAGGGCCTGAGACCCAGTACTTC. This translates into CASSPGLAGGPETQYF.

This clone showed up just once. This chain uses TRBV28 with TRBJ1-1, with TRBD1 matching over 10 bases. The ends lost 3 bases at V and 4 bases at J; junction bases unmatched: 11. The germline CDR1 and CDR2 sequences are MDHEN and SYDVKM. The CDR3 is 17 residues long. The CDR3 here is CASSFSGQGPVGTEAFF. The CDR3 DNA follows: TGTGCCAGCAGTTTTTCGGGACAGGGGCCAGTGGGCACTGAAGCTTTCTTT.

V is TRBV12-3 or TRBV12-4 and J is TRBJ1-1; 8 nucleotides agree with TRBD1. The V and J ends lost 6 bases and 2 bases, in that order; junction bases with no gene match: 2. The CDR3 sequence is 13 residues long. The CDR3 coding sequence is TGTGCCAGCAGCGGACAGGGTAACACTGAAGCTTTCTTT. Protein sequence: CASSGQGNTEAFF.

The CDR3 DNA reads as TGCGCCAGCAGCTCAGGACAGACCGGCTCTGGAAACACCATATATTTT. Translated: CASSSGQTGSGNTIYF. The chain combines TRBV5-1 with TRBJ1-3, with a tentative D call TRBD1 (6 bases). The CDR3 is 16 residues long. The germline V gene encodes CDR1 SGHRS and CDR2 YFSETQ. V lost 3 bases and J lost 0, with 13 bases in between.

This sequence joins TRBV28 and TRBJ1-4; 8 nucleotides agree with TRBD1. Trimming at V came to 7 bases and at J to 10 bases, leaving 11 bases not matched to a gene. This CDR3 has 14 residues. Germline assignment: CDR1 MDHEN and CDR2 SYDVKM. The DNA for the CDR3 is TGTGCCAGCATCCAGGGGGCGACAGTCGGAAAACTGTTTTTT. It codes for CASIQGATVGKLFF.

The DNA for the CDR3 is TGTGCCAGCAGCTGGGAGACAGGGAACACCGGGGAGCTGTTTTTT. Translating gives CASSWETGNTGELFF. The J gene is TRBJ2-2, the V gene TRBV5-5; possible D gene TRBD1, 6 bases. With 3 bases removed from V and 1 base from J, the gap between germline ends came to 10 bases. CDR1 is SGHKS, CDR2 YYEKEE, per germline (reference sequence). This CDR3 contains 15 residues.

The rearrangement joins TRBV19 to TRBJ2-1; the match to TRBD2 covers 13 bases. Germline V CDR1 and CDR2: LNHDA, SQIVND (reference sequence). This CDR3 comprises 18 residues. V dropped 5 bases and J dropped 0; count of bases not matched to a gene: 7. CDR3 DNA: TGTGCCAGTAGTCCTGGGACTAGCGGGATGAGCTCCTACAATGAGCAGTTCTTC. Its protein is CASSPGTSGMSSYNEQFF.

The chain recombines TRBV4-1 with TRBJ1-2; TRBD1 aligns across 9 bases. CDR3 size: 14 residues. After removal of 5 bases from V and 4 bases from J, the junction contained 5 bases not matched to a gene. Germline V lookup: CDR1 MGHRA, CDR2 YSYEKL. CDR3 nucleotides: TGCGCCAGCAGCTATCCGACAGGGGGCTATGGCTACACCTTC. It translates to CASSYPTGGYGYTF.

V gene TRBV4-1 combines with J gene TRBJ1-1; 9 nucleotides match TRBD1. CDR1 is MGHRA, CDR2 YSYEKL, per germline. The CDR3 is 14 residues long. V dropped 4 bases and J dropped 8; count of bases not matched to a gene: 8. The DNA of the CDR3 is TGCGCCAGCAGCCGAGGGGGACAGGGCAAAGAAGCTTTCTTT. Protein: CASSRGGQGKEAFF.

In DNA form, the CDR3 reads TGTGCCAGCAGTTCGCGAGGCCCCTTAGAAAAACTGTTTTTT. This encodes CASSSRGPLEKLFF. This rearrangement joins TRBV27 to TRBJ1-4, with D uncertain. Looked up from germline, CDR1 is MNHEY and CDR2 is SMNVEV (reference sequence). Between the trimmed V and J ends, which lost 4 bases and 8 bases, there was a span of 14 bases. The CDR3 is made up of 14 amino acids. Looking up the rest from reference TRBV27 and TRBJ1-4 gives the full variable domain: EAQVTQNPRYLITVTGKKLTVTCSQNMNHEYMSWYRQDPGLGLRQIYYSMNVEVTDKGDVPEGYKVSRKEKRNFPLILESPSPNQTSLYFCASSSRGPLEKLFFGSGTQLSVL.

The V call is TRBV9, the J call TRBJ2-7; 9 bases align to TRBD1. Germline CDR1 reads SGDLS; CDR2 reads YYNGEE. The V and J ends lost 2 bases and 6 bases, in that order; junction bases with no gene match: 12. The CDR3 length is 16 residues. The CDR3 loop reads CASSVDPRQGEIEQYF. The CDR3 DNA sequence: TGTGCCAGCAGCGTGGACCCCCGACAGGGGGAAATCGAGCAGTACTTC.

The chain is built from TRBV3-1 (or the pseudogene TRBV3-2) and TRBJ2-3, with a weak D call TRBD2 (5 bases). The CDR3 length is 19 residues. V was pared by 0 bases and J by 0 bases, with 19 bases between. Germline CDR1 is LGHDT and CDR2 is YNNKEL (reference sequence). CDR3 protein: CASSQDHGITSPSTDTQYF. CDR3 DNA sequence: TGTGCCAGCAGCCAAGATCATGGTATAACTAGTCCGAGCACAGATACGCAGTATTTT.

The rearrangement links TRBV6-5 to TRBJ1-6; 9 nucleotides align to TRBD1. This CDR3 has 14 residues. The junction had 4 bases not matched to a gene; V was cut back by 5 bases and J by 8 bases. Per germline, CDR1 MNHEY and CDR2 SVGAGI. The CDR3 DNA sequence: TGTGCCAGCAGTCGGACAGGGGAACATTCACCCCTCCACTTT. Translated: CASSRTGEHSPLHF.

The chain carries TRBV18 and TRBJ2-3, with a weak D call TRBD2 (6 bases). Trimming removed 4 bases from V and 0 bases from J, with 11 bases in between. CDR3 size: 15 residues. Germline lookup yields CDR1 KGHSH and CDR2 LQKENI. CDR3 sequence: CASSLSSASTDTQYF. The CDR3, as DNA: TGTGCCAGCTCACTGTCTAGCGCCAGCACAGATACGCAGTATTTT.